This TCR beta chain was retrieved from a study of blood T cell repertoires in COVID-19. On the study more broadly: The samples span acute and convalescent COVID-19 from the United States, Italy and Spain. The analysed material was cDNA or gDNA that came from T cells, B-cell-depleted T cells, or PBMCs.

CDR1 and CDR2 (germline): KGHDR, SFDVKD. The CDR3 is made up of 13 amino acids. V gave up 5 bases and J gave up 7 bases, with 10 bases separating them. Original analysis: Reference gene primers were amplified, and this amplification served to estimate nucleated cell counts. Repertoires were generated with immunoSEQ multiplex PCR, while TCRdb's copy carries only in-frame clones and drops some. The DNA was the basis for D and trimming; V, J and clone size are from that table. In the table there are about 150,000 clones, about 80% of which are singletons. What was sequenced was peripheral blood. V usage is TRBV24-1 and J usage is TRBJ1-4; unclear D gene. The origin of this receptor is a woman aged 55-75 years with acute or convalescent COVID-19. CDR3 bases: TGTGCCACCAGTGGCGGCGCCGGTGAAAAACTGTTTTTT. This codes for CATSGGAGEKLFF.